This T cell receptor (beta chain) was sequenced in a study of patients and donors after allogeneic stem cell transplantation. TCRdb recomputed calls from the RT-PCR reads with MiXCR, one row per CDR3 protein. The sample consists of roughly 190,000 distinct CDR3 sequences, more than 35% of them appearing once. At least ten counts were recorded for this clonotype. Per the germline V gene, CDR1 is SGHTA and CDR2 is FQGNSA. V was clipped by 3 bases and J by 8 bases, with 10 bases between them. The CDR3 contains 13 residues. The chain couples TRBV7-2 to TRBJ1-4; a weak D match, TRBD1 (5 bases). The sample taken for sequencing was blood, either unsorted or a sorted T cell fraction (not recorded which). The sequence came from a human donor who was either an allogeneic HSCT recipient or a stem cell or donor lymphocyte infusion donor (not recorded which). It is not recorded whose cells these are; they may come from a transplant donor. This CDR3 is CASSFLGTEKLFF. DNA for the CDR3: TGTGCCAGCAGCTTCCTTGGGACGGAAAAACTGTTTTTT.